Below are 24 T cell receptor beta chains sequenced from a single sample in a study of blood T cell repertoires in COVID-19. Assay: immunoSEQ multiplex PCR; the TCRdb copy retains only in-frame clones and omits some. The sample contains some 70,000 clones, about nine tenths of which appear only once. The sequenced sample consisted of peripheral blood. The receptors derive from a human donor with active COVID-19. The donor label of this sample is uncertain.

V usage is TRBV9 and J usage is TRBJ2-4; 7 bases match TRBD1. After removal of 5 bases from V and 5 bases from J, the junction contained 13 bases not matched to a gene. This CDR3 has 16 amino acids. Germline V lookup: CDR1 SGDLS, CDR2 YYNGEE. The CDR3 is CASSKTGWGPENIQYF. CDR3 nucleotides: TGTGCCAGCAGTAAGACAGGGTGGGGCCCAGAAAACATTCAGTACTTC.

This chain uses TRBV19 with TRBJ2-7; 8 bases agree with TRBD2. The CDR3 spans 16 residues. Looked up from germline, CDR1 is LNHDA and CDR2 is SQIVND (reference sequence). Trimming at V came to 3 bases and at J to 6 bases, leaving 13 bases not matched to a gene. CDR3 amino acids: CASSMAGRASRGEQYF. For the CDR3, the DNA is TGTGCCAGTAGTATGGCCGGGAGGGCCTCCCGCGGCGAGCAGTACTTC.

V and J are TRBV6-5 and TRBJ2-1; 8 bases are a match to TRBD1. The ends lost 8 bases at V and 10 bases at J; junction bases unmatched: 4. The germline V gene encodes CDR1 MNHEY and CDR2 SVGAGI. The CDR3 runs to 11 residues. CDR3 protein: CASGSGGEQFF. In nucleotides, the CDR3 is TGTGCCAGCGGCTCAGGGGGCGAGCAGTTCTTC.

This clone was found once. The chain links TRBV28 to TRBJ2-5; a weak D match, TRBD1 (6 bases). The CDR3 spans 15 residues. Trimming cost V 4 bases and J 5 bases, with 17 bases left between them. From germline, CDR1 is MDHEN and CDR2 SYDVKM. CDR3 nucleotides: TGTGCCAGCAGTTCCTACAGGGACCCCGGGGAGACCCAGTACTTC. This translates into CASSSYRDPGETQYF.

In this sample, this clone turned up a few times. The genes are TRBV7-8 and TRBJ1-5; TRBD1 aligns across 7 bases. The germline V gene has CDR1 SGHVS and CDR2 FQNEAQ. V lost 3 bases to trimming and J lost 4 bases; unmatched junction nucleotides: 3. The CDR3 has 14 residues. CDR3 sequence reads: CASSFGTANQPQHF. CDR3 coding DNA: TGTGCCAGCAGCTTCGGGACAGCTAATCAGCCCCAGCATTTT.

The chain carries TRBV18 and TRBJ1-5; D gene uncertain. Between the trimmed V and J ends, which lost 0 bases and 8 bases, there was a span of 14 bases. The CDR3 consists of 15 residues. The germline gives CDR1 KGHSH, CDR2 LQKENI. The CDR3 sequence: CASSPPEGGLEPQHF. CDR3 in DNA: TGTGCCAGCTCACCACCCGAGGGAGGGTTGGAGCCCCAGCATTTT.

The CDR3 region is CASSPTGSGSSDTQYF. Written as DNA, the CDR3 is TGTGCCAGCAGCCCGACGGGTAGCGGGAGTTCAGATACGCAGTATTTT. The chain combines TRBV13 with TRBJ2-3; 9 positions agree with TRBD2. With 5 bases clipped from V and 4 bases from J, the junction kept 10 bases outside the gene matches. Germline CDR1 PRHDT, CDR2 FYEKMQ (reference sequence). The CDR3 has 16 residues.

This chain joins TRBV4-3 and TRBJ2-7; D gene ambiguous. V lost 1 base, J lost 2 bases, and 12 bases lay in between. CDR1 and CDR2 from the germline V gene are LGHNA and YSLEER. The CDR3 runs to 15 residues. CDR3 in DNA: TGCGCCAGCAGCCAAGTGCGCGAAGTTACCTACGAGCAGTACTTC. Its protein is CASSQVREVTYEQYF.

This clone was detected only once. The chain combines TRBV28 with TRBJ2-1; D may be TRBD2 (6 bases). CDR1 and CDR2 (germline): MDHEN, SYDVKM. This CDR3 has 14 amino acids. Trimming stripped 5 bases from V and 4 bases from J, with 12 bases between. The CDR3 sequence: CASSPPGGYNEQFF. CDR3 coding DNA: TGTGCCAGCAGTCCCCCCGGGGGATACAATGAGCAGTTCTTC. Looking up the rest from reference TRBV28 and TRBJ2-1 gives the full variable domain: DVKVTQSSRYLVKRTGEKVFLECVQDMDHENMFWYRQDPGLGLRLIYFSYDVKMKEKGDIPEGYSVSREKKERFSLILESASTNQTSMYLCASSPPGGYNEQFFGPGTRLTVL.

The chain employs TRBV3-1 (or the pseudogene TRBV3-2) and TRBJ2-7, with TRBD2 matching 7 bases. Per the germline V gene, CDR1 is LGHDT and CDR2 is YNNKEL (reference sequence). The CDR3 has 14 residues. With 0 bases clipped from V and 5 bases from J, the junction kept 4 bases outside the gene matches. The CDR3: CASSQDWEGHEQYF. The CDR3 coding sequence is TGTGCCAGCAGCCAAGATTGGGAGGGCCACGAGCAGTACTTC.

This chain's CDR3 is CASSFGQDNEKLFF. In DNA, the CDR3 is TGTGCCAGCAGTTTCGGCCAGGATAATGAAAAACTGTTTTTT. The chain is built from TRBV25-1 and TRBJ1-4; no reliable D call. The germline CDR1 and CDR2 sequences are MGHDK and SYGVNS. The CDR3 has 14 amino acids. V was clipped by 5 bases and J by 4 bases, with 11 bases between them.

This chain uses TRBV29-1 with TRBJ2-2, with D perhaps TRBD1 (6 bases). The CDR3 has 16 residues. Germline CDR1 is SQVTM and CDR2 is ANQGSEA. Trimming stripped 1 base from V and 4 bases from J, with 16 bases between. The CDR3 nucleotides read TGCAGCGTTGAAGCACCAGGACAGCGGAGCACCGGGGAGCTGTTTTTT. Protein sequence: CSVEAPGQRSTGELFF.

This chain connects TRBV7-2 to TRBJ2-7; D is perhaps TRBD2 (5 bases). V dropped 4 bases and J dropped 6 bases, with 19 bases sitting between them. The CDR3 has 15 residues. CDR1 and CDR2 from the germline V gene are SGHTA and FQGNSA. CDR3 loop: CASSSPGWEWGEQYF. As DNA, the CDR3 is TGTGCCAGCAGCTCCCCCGGTTGGGAGTGGGGCGAGCAGTACTTC.

The V and J genes are TRBV18 and TRBJ2-5; D might be TRBD2 (5 bases). CDR1 KGHSH and CDR2 LQKENI come from the germline V gene. V was pared by 4 bases and J by 3 bases, with 15 bases between. This CDR3 is 15 amino acids long. The CDR3: CASSRFLERKETQYF. CDR3 in DNA: TGTGCCAGCTCACGTTTCCTCGAGCGGAAAGAGACCCAGTACTTC.

The J gene is TRBJ2-7, the V gene TRBV5-6; 9 nucleotides align to TRBD1. Unmatched junction bases numbered 14, after V lost 6 bases and J lost 7 bases. This CDR3 is built from 15 residues. The V gene's germline CDR1 is SGHDT and CDR2 YYEEEE. The CDR3 reads CASKLSGTGPGEQYF. The CDR3 nucleotides are TGTGCCAGCAAGCTTTCCGGGACAGGGCCGGGTGAGCAGTACTTC.

The chain has TRBV7-8 and TRBJ1-4; D may be TRBD1 (5 bases). The germline CDR1 and CDR2 sequences are SGHVS and FQNEAQ. Trimming took 2 bases from V and 1 from J, leaving 17 bases between them. This CDR3 is built from 18 residues. The CDR3 sequence: CASSLSISLGGTNEKLFF. CDR3 DNA sequence: TGTGCCAGCAGCTTATCAATTTCTCTCGGGGGAACTAATGAAAAACTGTTTTTT.

CDR3 amino acids: CASSQRDRGDSPLHF. DNA of the CDR3: TGCGCCAGCAGCCAACGCGACAGGGGAGATTCACCCCTCCACTTT. V gene TRBV4-1 combines with J gene TRBJ1-6, with TRBD1 identical over 8 bases. The CDR3 length is 15 residues. The germline CDR1 and CDR2 sequences are MGHRA and YSYEKL. The V segment lost 2 bases and the J segment 8 bases; nucleotides outside the gene matches: 5.

The chain combines TRBV6-5 with TRBJ2-3; D unresolved. V lost 3 bases to trimming and J lost 0 bases, with 7 bases between them. CDR1 is MNHEY and CDR2 is SVGAGI in the germline V gene. The CDR3 runs 14 residues. CDR3 region: CASSYSSSTDTQYF. The DNA of the CDR3 is TGTGCCAGCAGTTATTCGTCTAGCACAGATACGCAGTATTTT.

This chain connects TRBV7-3 to TRBJ2-1; no firm D call. V was cut by 7 bases and J by 0 bases, with 13 bases left in between. Germline CDR1 and CDR2: SGHTA and FQGTGA. This CDR3 is built from 15 residues. The CDR3: CASTSDPGSYNEQFF. The CDR3 nucleotides read TGTGCCAGCACCTCGGATCCGGGCTCCTACAATGAGCAGTTCTTC. The variable domain in full, with the rest retrieved from reference TRBV7-3 and TRBJ2-1, is GAGVSQTPSNKVTEKGKYVELRCDPISGHTALYWYRQSLGQGPEFLIYFQGTGAADDSGLPNDRFFAVRPEGSVSTLKIQRTERGDSAVYLCASTSDPGSYNEQFFGPGTRLTVL.

The chain uses TRBV6-5 and TRBJ1-1; 7 bases line up with TRBD1. Germline-derived CDR1 and CDR2 are MNHEY and SVGAGI. Trimming removed 10 bases from V and 4 bases from J; junction bases left unmatched: 9. The CDR3 extends over 13 amino acids. CDR3 nucleotides: TGTGCCACCACTACAGGGGCACGCACTGAAGCTTTCTTT. Its translation: CATTTGARTEAFF.

The chain couples TRBV5-8 to TRBJ2-7, with 9 bases lining up with TRBD1. The germline V gene has CDR1 SGHTS and CDR2 YDEGEE. V was clipped by 0 bases and J by 6 bases; unmatched bases: 7. This CDR3 is 15 amino acids long. The CDR3 region has the DNA TGTGCCAGCAGCTTGGCGGACAGGGGAGCCGTCGAGCAGTACTTC. This translates into CASSLADRGAVEQYF. Together with reference TRBV5-8 and TRBJ2-7, the CDR3 gives the full variable domain: EAGVTQSPTHLIKTRGQQATLRCSPISGHTSVYWYQQALGLGLQFLLWYDEGEERNRGNFPPRFSGRQFPNYSSELNVNALELEDSALYLCASSLADRGAVEQYFGPGTRLTVT.

The chain joins TRBV19 to TRBJ1-5; 7 positions agree with TRBD1. The CDR3 spans 17 residues. The V gene's germline CDR1 is LNHDA and CDR2 SQIVND (reference sequence). V gave up 5 bases and J gave up 2 bases; unmatched junction bases: 12. The CDR3 coding sequence is TGTGCCAGTAGTTCCAGGACAGGCTTCGCGGGCAATCAGCCCCAGCATTTT. This encodes CASSSRTGFAGNQPQHF.

This clone was seen only a few times. The rearrangement joins TRBV19 to TRBJ1-6, with D perhaps matching TRBD1 (6 bases). Trimming took off 6 bases at V and 8 bases at J, with 14 bases between the two ends. Germline CDR1 LNHDA, CDR2 SQIVND (reference sequence). The CDR3 is made up of 14 amino acids. The CDR3 loop is CASRTRQADSPLHF. CDR3 nucleotides: TGTGCCAGTAGGACCAGACAGGCGGATTCACCCCTCCACTTT.

J is TRBJ2-7 and V is TRBV5-1; D is perhaps TRBD1 (6 bases). V lost 4 bases and J lost 5, with 16 bases in between. In germline, CDR1 is SGHRS, CDR2 YFSETQ. CDR3 length equals 14 residues. The CDR3 DNA sequence: TGCGCCAGCAGCACCGGACAGACCTCAAACGAGCAGTACTTC. It yields the protein CASSTGQTSNEQYF.